The rows below give T cell receptor beta chains drawn from one sample of a study of cytomegalovirus exposure and HLA in healthy donors. Profiling relied on immunoSEQ multiplex PCR, and the TCRdb table lists in-frame clones only, not all of them. In the table there are about 130,000 clones, around 80% of which are singletons. Material: PBMCs. The source of these receptors is a man under 40 in good health and CMV-seronegative. The CDR3 runs from the conserved cysteine through the conserved F or W. Each record gives: clone size, D gene, V gene, CDR3 protein. D genes are given only for firm matches. Size is stated for part of the rows, as once, few or many counts, or as a class when the clone is expanded.

NA	NA	TRBV7-9	CASSSSRPDRVGYTF
NA	NA	TRBV6-1	CASIGETSYGYTF
once	TRBD2	TRBV4-3	CASSRLAGGNSYNEQFF
once	NA	TRBV6-5	CASRQHQGMNTEAFF
NA	TRBD1	TRBV7-2	CASSANRGNYGYTF
NA	NA	TRBV2	CASSPGGGPYGYTF
few	TRBD2	TRBV19	CASSRRGRVAWNEQFF
NA	TRBD1	TRBV10-1	CANPQGQGRVQPQHF
NA	TRBD2	TRBV6-6	CASSYLPSGTYEQYF
NA	NA	TRBV27	CASSNTDTQYF
NA	TRBD1	TRBV7-8	CASSRQGATNTGELFF
NA	NA	TRBV2	CASSALGGVGSNQPQHF
NA	TRBD2	TRBV13	CASSSSGGAGDTQYF
NA	TRBD1	TRBV29-1	CSVEDPTGGLRESYTF
NA	NA	TRBV27	CASSLSGGTAYEQYF
NA	NA	TRBV7-8	CASSSLERADTQYF
few	NA	TRBV6-6	CASSGQGRRNQPQHF
NA	TRBD2	TRBV9	CASSGLAGYYNEQFF
NA	NA	TRBV5-4	CASSVTRVKDYGYTF
NA	TRBD2	TRBV28	CASSSASGVTYNEQFF
few	TRBD1	TRBV7-9	CASSQRDSPNTEAFF
NA	NA	TRBV6-1	CASSDRNSNQPQHF
few	NA	TRBV4-1	CASKRDAFGNTIYF
NA	NA	TRBV18	CASSSGRGNYGYTF
NA	NA	TRBV30	CAWSALWGDGNRPQHF
few	NA	TRBV7-9	CASSLESEQFF
NA	NA	TRBV4-1	CASSHSGPYQDTQYF
NA	NA	TRBV2	CAGLQDVWTEAFF
once	TRBD1	TRBV29-1	CSVPGQGLNTEAFF
NA	TRBD1	TRBV13	CASSLGRGPRNEQFF
NA	TRBD2	TRBV2	CASGTFLAGGRDTQYF
NA	NA	TRBV28	CASSFGMGRGNTEAFF
NA	TRBD1	TRBV2	CASPTGQTSYEQYF
NA	TRBD2	TRBV9	CASSVGTSGFETQYF
NA	NA	TRBV5-1	CASSPDMDILAKNIQYF
NA	TRBD1	TRBV2	CASSGDRGDNQPQHF
NA	NA	TRBV7-9	CASSSDQGSDTQYF
NA	NA	TRBV28	CASRLRSSYNEQFF
few	NA	TRBV15	CATSRAVSYEQYF
NA	TRBD1	TRBV30	CAWRGAGTDNSPLHF
once	NA	TRBV5-1	CASSLYSQGSDTQYF
NA	NA	TRBV5-1	CASSLTGTSNTGELFF
NA	NA	TRBV6-5	CASSIERGEKLFF
NA	TRBD2	TRBV6-6	CASSLAGSYDQYF
NA	NA	TRBV5-1	CASSLGGGRMNTEAFF
NA	TRBD2	TRBV4-1	CASSSPGSGAYEQYF
NA	TRBD1	TRBV4-3	CASSQDRGNSPLHF
few	TRBD1	TRBV6-4	CASSMGLGTGSNEQFF
NA	TRBD1	TRBV28	CASRHRDRGLGTQYF
few	NA	TRBV6-5	CATHGGREQYF
few	TRBD2	TRBV11-2	CASSRDYRNTQYF
NA	NA	TRBV18	CASSPNRDPEAFF
NA	TRBD2	TRBV29-1	CSVRGLAGNEQFF
NA	TRBD2	TRBV30	CAWDSGRGSYNEQFF
NA	NA	TRBV5-6	CASSFGENGYTF
NA	TRBD1	TRBV2	CASSTGQEALENLFF
NA	TRBD1	TRBV7-2	CASSLRTGTGYTF